This T cell receptor (beta chain) was sequenced in a study of cytomegalovirus exposure and HLA in healthy donors. At the level of the study: The platform used for the 120 validation repertoires matched that of the 666 first-cohort repertoires, a later analysis reported.

The repertoire was sequenced with immunoSEQ multiplex PCR; TCRdb's copy has only in-frame clones and lacks some. The data hold around 90,000 clones, with less than 90% observed a single time. The length of the CDR3 is 16 residues. Trimming cost V 4 bases and J 4 bases; bases outside gene matches: 9. Germline CDR1 SGHRS, CDR2 YFSETQ. The TCR was taken from a woman in her late teens or twenties in good health and CMV-seropositive. The chain links TRBV5-1 to TRBJ2-5; the match to TRBD2 covers 11 bases. Source material: PBMCs. For the CDR3, the DNA is TGCGCCAGCAGCGGGAATAGCGGGGGGGCCCGAGAGACCCAGTACTTC. Translated: CASSGNSGGARETQYF. The variable domain in full, completed from reference TRBV5-1 and TRBJ2-5, reads KAGVTQTPRYLIKTRGQQVTLSCSPISGHRSVSWYQQTPGQGLQFLFEYFSETQRNKGNFPGRFSGRQFSNSRSEMNVSTLELGDSALYLCASSGNSGGARETQYFGPGTRLLVL.